This is a list of T cell receptor beta chains from one sample in a study of monozygotic twins with inflammatory bowel disease. From its re-call of the 5' RACE reads, TCRdb lists each CDR3 protein once, without DNA. The table for this sample gives a few hundred thousand distinct CDR3 sequences. The sample was blood. These receptor sequences come from a human donor with ulcerative colitis or Crohn's disease, or a healthy co-twin of an affected twin (not recorded which). Both conserved end residues are part of each CDR3.

TRBV3-1	TRBJ2-3	CASSHPGLAGPFSTDTQYF
TRBV2	TRBJ2-5	CASSGGGKETQYF
TRBV5-4	TRBJ2-1	CASSPPTGEYNEQFF
TRBV7-9	TRBJ1-1	CASRTGNTEAFF
TRBV6-1	TRBJ1-6	CASSPLFSGGDDSPLHF
TRBV10-3	TRBJ1-2	CAISDAGQVGYTF
TRBV7-7	TRBJ1-6	CASSRPDREYSPLHF
TRBV10-3	TRBJ2-7	CATSPGYEQYF
TRBV10-3	TRBJ2-3	CAISGTRVEDTQYF
TRBV6-1	TRBJ2-5	CASGPSGRLETQYF
TRBV29-1	TRBJ2-2	CSVEDLTIGRANTGELFF
TRBV7-2	TRBJ1-1	CASSLRASLNTEAFF
TRBV19	TRBJ1-2	CASSIRPGQEYGYTF
TRBV5-4	TRBJ2-5	CASSLAVVAEQETQYF
TRBV29-1	TRBJ2-1	CSVEMGLAGALF
TRBV5-1	TRBJ1-4	CASSRSGGDEKLFF
TRBV4-3	TRBJ1-2	CASSQDQALGASGGYTF
TRBV18	TRBJ1-4	CASSLNTGMGEKLFF
TRBV5-1	TRBJ1-1	CASSYGPGSGRMNTEAFF
TRBV5-1	TRBJ2-3	CASRRKGGEDTQYF
TRBV19	TRBJ1-5	CASGRQGYSNQPQHF
TRBV28	TRBJ2-5	CASSSTPQETQYF
TRBV7-2	TRBJ1-2	CASRPRTGANYGYTF
TRBV4-1	TRBJ2-7	CASSLSRGASEQYF
TRBV12-3/TRBV12-4	TRBJ1-6	CASSYDSYNSPLHF
TRBV10-3	TRBJ2-7	CAIQKGSGAGEQYF
TRBV29-1	TRBJ1-2	CSAEHGGPVGYTF
TRBV5-4	TRBJ2-1	CASSLQNRISHNEQFF
TRBV7-9	TRBJ1-2	CASSLGLDVNYGYTF
TRBV7-3	TRBJ2-1	CASSQPGQGLDEQFF
TRBV6-2/TRBV6-3	TRBJ2-1	CASGPGLAGAFYNEQFF
TRBV5-6	TRBJ2-1	CASSWGLDYNEQFF
TRBV10-3	TRBJ2-1	CAISETNENYNEQFF
TRBV28	TRBJ1-5	CASNLPGQVSPSGNQPQHF
TRBV29-1	TRBJ1-1	CSVVGGGGTEAFF
TRBV20-1	TRBJ1-5	CSAHSGTPDGNQPQHF
TRBV30	TRBJ2-6	CAWSKGAGANVLTF
TRBV5-1	TRBJ2-3	CASSLGGWRTDTQYF
TRBV5-6	TRBJ2-1	CASSRAMNNEQFF
TRBV12-3/TRBV12-4	TRBJ1-6	CASSLGGTGSPLHF
TRBV6-2/TRBV6-3	TRBJ2-1	CASSYVPNNEQFF
TRBV28	TRBJ2-3	CASSPRPVDTQYF
TRBV9	TRBJ1-1	CASSVGGTNTEAFF
TRBV5-1	TRBJ1-2	CASSLDIYGYTF
TRBV7-9	TRBJ1-1	CASSFSRGWTEAFF
TRBV20-1	TRBJ2-1	CSAKRTGRKDEQFF
TRBV20-1	TRBJ2-1	CSAPGLTSYYNEQFF
TRBV5-1	TRBJ2-1	CASSLDSRYNEQFF
TRBV7-9	TRBJ1-1	CASSHPDRLNTEAFF
TRBV10-3	TRBJ1-4	CAISGTATNEKLFF
TRBV29-1	TRBJ2-7	CSAREAVPYEQYF